The clone carrying this T cell receptor (beta chain) is a singleton in its sample. The antigen remains unidentified. Constant-region reverse primers amplified full-length variable regions, followed by semi-nested Nested Universal Primer A PCR. Via MiXCR, TCRdb re-called the 5' RACE reads, giving one row per CDR3 protein. The sample holds approximately 57,000 distinct CDR3 sequences, under 25% seen once. CDR3 length: 13 residues. Germline loops: CDR1 DFQATT, CDR2 SNEGSKA (reference sequence). Between the trimmed V and J ends, which lost 6 bases and 4 bases, there was a span of 16 bases. Treg sorting used a CD4+CD25+CD127-/low gate. Notes on the study in general: The larger cohort examined one V-J beta rearrangement, not whole repertoires. Tumor memory CD4+ T cell TCR gene usage clustered with blood and lymph node memory CD4+ cells and lymph node naive CD4+ cells. Greatest tumor Treg TCR overlap was with tumor naive CD4+ cells.

J is TRBJ2-7 and V is TRBV20-1; no definite D call. Sequenced input: tumor-infiltrating Tregs sorted from the breast tumor. This TCR was recovered from a female donor with breast cancer. The CDR3: CSASPETEYEQYF. Written as DNA, the CDR3 is TGCAGTGCCAGTCCCGAGACGGAATACGAGCAGTACTTC.